Here is one T cell receptor (beta chain) with its context. Antigen unknown. TCRdb used MiXCR to reprocess the multiplex PCR reads, holding one entry per CDR3 protein. The table records under 250,000 distinct CDR3 sequences, roughly 32% of them present only once. This specimen comes from a study of breast tumors, draining lymph nodes, adjacent tissues. Notes on the study in general: Tumor T cell lymph node origin was a supported hypothesis, not proven. Tumor repertoires ranked between lymph nodes and nontumor tissue in diversity, with V and J gene preferences. Data fit most tumor T cells coming from lymph node, expanding in tumor. Luminal-like breast cancer showed significantly greater tumor-nontumor repertoire similarity than basal-like breast cancer did.

Axillary draining lymph nodes of breast cancer patients supplied the node samples. Material for sequencing was axillary lymph node tissue. The receptor was isolated from a female donor with breast cancer. Some clones in this sample may be carry-over from other donors' samples.

CDR3 in amino acids: CASSFSGTGGYNEQFF. CDR3 nucleotide sequence: TGCGCCAGCAGCTTTTCCGGGACAGGGGGATACAATGAGCAGTTCTTC. The genes are TRBV5-1 and TRBJ2-1; 11 bases line up with TRBD1. Trimming removed 2 bases from V and 4 bases from J; junction bases left unmatched: 5. The V gene's germline CDR1 is SGHRS and CDR2 YFSETQ. This CDR3 has 16 residues.